This T cell receptor (beta chain) is from a study of shared T cell receptors in the human thymus. V was clipped by 1 base and J by 0 bases, with 9 bases between them. CDR1 is SGHRS, CDR2 YFSETQ, per germline. The CDR3 spans 15 residues. TCRdb keeps only in-frame clones here, not all; method: immunoSEQ multiplex PCR. Of roughly 500,000 clones in the sample, approximately 80% are singletons; the top ten hold about 0.013%. The data also belong to a second study, concerning human thymus T cells. From that paper: Resections obtained during corrective heart surgery supplied the thymus tissue. Seemingly biased V and J gene usage marked thymic and blood repertoires. Overlap was high between thymic repertoires from unrelated individuals, as reported in related research.

The chain is built from TRBV5-1 and TRBJ2-3, with D possibly TRBD1 on 5 matching bases. The origin of this receptor is a boy younger than two with a congenital heart defect. Material for sequencing was thymocytes. CDR3 protein: CASSLWGSSTDTQYF. DNA of the CDR3: TGCGCCAGCAGCTTGTGGGGCTCTAGCACAGATACGCAGTATTTT.